These T cell receptor beta chains were read from a single sample in a study of blood T cell repertoires in COVID-19. The method was immunoSEQ multiplex PCR; TCRdb's version includes in-frame clones alone and lacks a portion of them. The top ten hold approximately 5.6% of the sample, which has fewer than 200,000 clones, 81% seen once. The material sequenced was PBMCs or T cells enriched from blood (not recorded which). Source of these receptors: a woman between 40 and 55 years old with acute COVID-19. Both conserved end residues are part of each CDR3. D genes are given only for firm matches. Clone size appears in some rows only: once, few, many, or a class for an expanded clone.

size: -
J: TRBJ2-1
D: TRBD2
V: TRBV12-3/TRBV12-4
CDR3: CASRREIDNEQFF
DNA: TGTGCCAGCAGGCGGGAGATCGACAATGAGCAGTTCTTC

size: once
J: TRBJ1-1
D: -
V: TRBV6-1
CDR3: CASSDRGEEAFF
DNA: TGTGCCAGCAGTGACAGGGGAGAGGAAGCTTTCTTT

size: many
J: TRBJ2-3
D: -
V: TRBV25-1
CDR3: CASRRSSTDTQYF
DNA: TGTGCCAGCAGAAGGAGTAGCACAGATACGCAGTATTTT

size: -
J: TRBJ2-2
D: -
V: TRBV30
CDR3: CAWSATESTGELFF
DNA: TGTGCCTGGAGCGCCACCGAGAGTACCGGGGAGCTGTTTTTT

size: -
J: TRBJ2-2
D: TRBD1
V: TRBV6-1
CDR3: CASSGGWTGSTGELFF
DNA: TGTGCCAGCAGTGGGGGCTGGACAGGGTCAACCGGGGAGCTGTTTTTT

size: -
J: TRBJ2-7
D: -
V: TRBV27
CDR3: CASSFGGGEQYF
DNA: TGTGCCAGCAGTTTCGGGGGAGGCGAGCAGTACTTC

size: -
J: TRBJ1-1
D: -
V: TRBV5-1
CDR3: CASSSQGNTEAFF
DNA: TGCGCCAGCAGCTCACAGGGGAACACTGAAGCTTTCTTT

size: -
J: TRBJ2-1
D: TRBD2
V: TRBV9
CDR3: CASSPERTSETNEQFF
DNA: TGTGCCAGCAGCCCTGAACGGACTAGCGAAACCAATGAGCAGTTCTTC

size: -
J: TRBJ1-2
D: -
V: TRBV27
CDR3: CASSPGWGGANYGYTF
DNA: TGTGCCAGCAGCCCCGGGTGGGGGGGAGCTAACTATGGCTACACCTTC

size: -
J: TRBJ2-1
D: -
V: TRBV19
CDR3: CASSGLIEAKNEQFF
DNA: TGTGCCAGTAGTGGTCTGATCGAAGCGAAGAATGAGCAGTTCTTC

size: -
J: TRBJ2-1
D: -
V: TRBV6-2/TRBV6-3
CDR3: CASSFSGAYNEQFF
DNA: TGTGCCAGCAGTTTCAGCGGCGCCTACAATGAGCAGTTCTTC

size: -
J: TRBJ1-1
D: TRBD1
V: TRBV7-9
CDR3: CASSMTGSTEAFF
DNA: TGTGCCAGCAGCATGACAGGGAGCACTGAAGCTTTCTTT

size: -
J: TRBJ2-5
D: -
V: TRBV19
CDR3: CASSISGRETQYF
DNA: TGTGCCAGTAGTATAAGCGGCCGGGAGACCCAGTACTTC

size: few
J: TRBJ1-1
D: -
V: TRBV3-1/TRBV3-2
CDR3: CASSRRDLGTEAFF
DNA: TGTGCCAGCAGCCGGAGGGACTTGGGCACTGAAGCTTTCTTT

size: -
J: TRBJ2-3
D: -
V: TRBV27
CDR3: CASSFGGPADTQYF
DNA: TGTGCCAGCAGTTTCGGGGGGCCTGCAGATACGCAGTATTTT

size: -
J: TRBJ2-2
D: TRBD1
V: TRBV6-5
CDR3: CASTDRGGTGELFF
DNA: TGTGCCAGCACCGACAGGGGTGGGACCGGGGAGCTGTTTTTT

size: -
J: TRBJ2-1
D: TRBD2
V: TRBV6-5
CDR3: CASSKLAGGVDEQFF
DNA: TGTGCCAGCAGTAAACTAGCGGGAGGTGTAGATGAGCAGTTCTTC

size: -
J: TRBJ2-3
D: TRBD2
V: TRBV3-1/TRBV3-2
CDR3: CASSHAGGLPEYF
DNA: TGTGCCAGCAGCCACGCGGGGGGCCTCCCCGAGTATTTT

size: -
J: TRBJ1-6
D: -
V: TRBV9
CDR3: CASSSTQEETYNSPLHF
DNA: TGTGCCAGCAGCTCCACTCAGGAGGAAACCTATAATTCACCCCTCCACTTT

size: -
J: TRBJ2-5
D: TRBD1
V: TRBV2
CDR3: CASRPRPGTGSQETQYF
DNA: TGTGCCAGCAGGCCCCGCCCCGGGACAGGTAGCCAAGAGACCCAGTACTTC

size: -
J: TRBJ1-1
D: TRBD1
V: TRBV18
CDR3: CASSPGTGNTEAFF
DNA: TGTGCCAGCTCACCCGGGACAGGGAACACTGAAGCTTTCTTT

size: -
J: TRBJ2-5
D: TRBD2
V: TRBV24-1
CDR3: CATSDYTGSGPFKQETQYF
DNA: TGTGCCACCAGTGATTATACGGGTAGCGGGCCCTTCAAGCAAGAGACCCAGTACTTC

size: few
J: TRBJ2-3
D: TRBD2
V: TRBV4-1
CDR3: CASSQLAGFTDTQYF
DNA: TGCGCCAGCAGCCAATTAGCGGGGTTCACAGATACGCAGTATTTT

size: -
J: TRBJ2-6
D: -
V: TRBV7-3
CDR3: CASSSSGVSGANVLTF
DNA: TGTGCCAGCAGCTCGTCAGGGGTCTCTGGGGCCAACGTCCTGACTTTC

size: -
J: TRBJ2-7
D: -
V: TRBV6-5
CDR3: CASTSSPGATEQYF
DNA: TGTGCCAGCACCTCCAGCCCCGGAGCGACGGAGCAGTACTTC

size: -
J: TRBJ2-7
D: -
V: TRBV7-8
CDR3: CASSSDRVFYEQYF
DNA: TGTGCCAGCAGCTCGGACAGAGTTTTCTACGAGCAGTACTTC

size: -
J: TRBJ2-1
D: TRBD2
V: TRBV20-1
CDR3: CSASLAGYNEQFF
DNA: TGCAGTGCTAGTCTAGCGGGGTACAATGAGCAGTTCTTC

size: -
J: TRBJ1-5
D: TRBD1
V: TRBV19
CDR3: CASTLRGTGGNQPQHF
DNA: TGTGCCAGTACCCTAAGGGGGACAGGGGGGAATCAGCCCCAGCATTTT

size: -
J: TRBJ2-7
D: TRBD2
V: TRBV6-5
CDR3: CASSQLAGLSYEQYF
DNA: TGTGCCAGCAGCCAACTAGCGGGCCTCTCCTACGAGCAGTACTTC

size: -
J: TRBJ2-1
D: TRBD1
V: TRBV7-3
CDR3: CASSLTGGANSVNEQFF
DNA: TGTGCCAGCAGCTTAACAGGGGGCGCGAATTCCGTCAATGAGCAGTTCTTC

size: -
J: TRBJ2-3
D: -
V: TRBV7-8
CDR3: CASSFAQLDTQYF
DNA: TGTGCCAGCAGCTTCGCACAATTGGATACGCAGTATTTT

size: -
J: TRBJ2-1
D: -
V: TRBV19
CDR3: CASSIVAGNSGNEQFF
DNA: TGTGCCAGTAGTATAGTTGCGGGGAACTCGGGCAATGAGCAGTTCTTC

size: -
J: TRBJ1-2
D: -
V: TRBV10-3
CDR3: CAISEQQGLPYGYTF
DNA: TGTGCCATCAGTGAGCAACAGGGACTACCTTATGGCTACACCTTC

size: -
J: TRBJ2-7
D: TRBD2
V: TRBV14
CDR3: CASSRLLAGVHEQYF
DNA: TGTGCCAGCAGCCGCTTACTAGCGGGAGTACACGAGCAGTACTTC

size: -
J: TRBJ2-7
D: -
V: TRBV3-1/TRBV3-2
CDR3: CASSQGPNSYEQYF
DNA: TGTGCCAGCAGCCAAGGCCCTAATTCCTACGAGCAGTACTTC

size: once
J: TRBJ1-3
D: -
V: TRBV13
CDR3: CASSLVGGGNTIYF
DNA: TGTGCCAGCAGCTTAGTAGGGGGTGGAAACACCATATATTTT

size: -
J: TRBJ2-5
D: TRBD2
V: TRBV2
CDR3: CASSEATSGQETQYF
DNA: TGTGCCAGCAGTGAAGCAACTAGCGGCCAAGAGACCCAGTACTTC

size: -
J: TRBJ2-2
D: -
V: TRBV7-6
CDR3: CASSQGHKNTGELFF
DNA: TGTGCCAGCAGCCAAGGACACAAAAACACCGGGGAGCTGTTTTTT

size: -
J: TRBJ1-1
D: -
V: TRBV6-6
CDR3: CASSYSPRSWDTEAFF
DNA: TGTGCCAGCAGTTACTCGCCCCGGAGTTGGGACACTGAAGCTTTCTTT

size: -
J: TRBJ2-5
D: -
V: TRBV7-6
CDR3: CASSLTGSTPQETQYF
DNA: TGTGCCAGCAGCCTGACAGGATCCACCCCCCAAGAGACCCAGTACTTC

size: -
J: TRBJ2-3
D: -
V: TRBV19
CDR3: CASSIGQGQGTDTQYF
DNA: TGTGCCAGTAGTATTGGTCAGGGGCAGGGCACAGATACGCAGTATTTT

size: -
J: TRBJ2-3
D: -
V: TRBV18
CDR3: CASSPLLGAVLDTQYF
DNA: TGTGCCAGCTCACCCTTATTGGGAGCGGTTTTAGATACGCAGTATTTT

size: -
J: TRBJ2-7
D: TRBD1
V: TRBV7-3
CDR3: CASSLNGGQPLYEQYF
DNA: TGTGCCAGCAGCTTAAATGGGGGACAGCCTCTTTACGAGCAGTACTTC

size: -
J: TRBJ2-3
D: -
V: TRBV20-1
CDR3: CSASGGPGSTDTQYF
DNA: TGCAGTGCTAGTGGTGGGCCCGGTAGCACAGATACGCAGTATTTT

size: -
J: TRBJ2-2
D: -
V: TRBV19
CDR3: CASKEAPLGTGELFF
DNA: TGTGCCAGTAAAGAAGCGCCCCTTGGCACCGGGGAGCTGTTTTTT